This T cell receptor beta chain was profiled in a study of cytomegalovirus exposure and HLA in healthy donors. For this clone: Its antigen remains unknown. Other DNA sequences in this sample translate to the same CDR3.

Study-wide results and caveats: Among the CMV-associated chains, three were confirmed in vitro as specific for CMV antigens. Later analysis suggested most CMV-associated TCR beta chains were HLA-restricted.

Primers: 60 Vbeta forward and 13 Jbeta reverse. This table comes from immunoSEQ multiplex PCR, and its TCRdb copy is limited to in-frame clones, with some not included. Of some 60,000 clones listed, about 77% are singletons. Per germline, CDR1 SEHNR and CDR2 FQNEAQ (reference sequence). The CDR3 spans 14 residues. V gave up 4 bases and J gave up 2 bases; unmatched junction bases: 4. The sequenced sample was PBMCs. The TCR was taken from a woman aged 30 to 39 in good health and CMV-seronegative. This chain links TRBV7-9 with TRBJ2-5, with 7 bases matching TRBD1. CDR3: CASSSQGYQETQYF. CDR3 bases: TGTGCCAGCAGCTCACAGGGGTATCAAGAGACCCAGTACTTC.